This T cell receptor beta chain was profiled in a study of CD8 T cells in ankylosing spondylitis. In germline, CDR1 is ENHRY, CDR2 SYGVKD. CDR3 size: 15 residues. V was trimmed by 0 bases and J by 3 bases, leaving 12 bases between them. TCR beta libraries were made by quantitative 5'-RACE with molecular barcodes. Each CDR3 protein is one row after TCRdb ran MiXCR on the 5' RACE reads. The profile covers about 350,000 distinct CDR3 sequences, with 20% to 25% appearing a single time and around 14% taken by the ten largest. This clonotype was picked up a small number of times. Antigen unknown. The study's findings and limits: There was reportedly significant enrichment of clones that were disease-linked in matched ankylosing spondylitis synovial fluid.

The chain links TRBV10-3 to TRBJ2-7; D not resolved. The sequenced sample consisted of blood, either unsorted or a sorted T cell fraction (not recorded which). The origin of this receptor is a male donor with ankylosing spondylitis or in good health (not recorded which). This CDR3 reads CAISESVQALYEQYF. CDR3 DNA: TGTGCCATCAGTGAGTCGGTGCAGGCACTCTACGAGCAGTACTTC.